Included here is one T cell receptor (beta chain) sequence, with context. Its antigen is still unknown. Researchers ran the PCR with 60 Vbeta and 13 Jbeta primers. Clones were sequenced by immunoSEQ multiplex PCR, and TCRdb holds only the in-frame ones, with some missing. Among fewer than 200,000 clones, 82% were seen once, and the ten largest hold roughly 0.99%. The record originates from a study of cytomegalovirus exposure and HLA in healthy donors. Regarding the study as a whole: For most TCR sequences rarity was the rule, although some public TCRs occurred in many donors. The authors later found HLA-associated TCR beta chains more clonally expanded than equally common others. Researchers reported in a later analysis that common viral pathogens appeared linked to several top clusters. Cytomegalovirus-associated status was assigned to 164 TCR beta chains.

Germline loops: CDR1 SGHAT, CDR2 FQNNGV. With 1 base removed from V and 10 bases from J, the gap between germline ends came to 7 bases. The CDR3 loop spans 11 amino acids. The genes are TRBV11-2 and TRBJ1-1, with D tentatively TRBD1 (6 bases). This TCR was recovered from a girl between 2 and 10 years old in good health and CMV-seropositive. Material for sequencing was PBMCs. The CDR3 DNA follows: TGTGCCAGCAGCTTAGGGGGGCGAGCTTTCTTT. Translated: CASSLGGRAFF. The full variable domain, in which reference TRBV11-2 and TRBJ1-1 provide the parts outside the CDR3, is EAGVAQSPRYKIIEKRQSVAFWCNPISGHATLYWYQQILGQGPKLLIQFQNNGVVDDSQLPKDRFSAERLKGVDSTLKIQPAKLEDSAVYLCASSLGGRAFFGQGTRLTVV.